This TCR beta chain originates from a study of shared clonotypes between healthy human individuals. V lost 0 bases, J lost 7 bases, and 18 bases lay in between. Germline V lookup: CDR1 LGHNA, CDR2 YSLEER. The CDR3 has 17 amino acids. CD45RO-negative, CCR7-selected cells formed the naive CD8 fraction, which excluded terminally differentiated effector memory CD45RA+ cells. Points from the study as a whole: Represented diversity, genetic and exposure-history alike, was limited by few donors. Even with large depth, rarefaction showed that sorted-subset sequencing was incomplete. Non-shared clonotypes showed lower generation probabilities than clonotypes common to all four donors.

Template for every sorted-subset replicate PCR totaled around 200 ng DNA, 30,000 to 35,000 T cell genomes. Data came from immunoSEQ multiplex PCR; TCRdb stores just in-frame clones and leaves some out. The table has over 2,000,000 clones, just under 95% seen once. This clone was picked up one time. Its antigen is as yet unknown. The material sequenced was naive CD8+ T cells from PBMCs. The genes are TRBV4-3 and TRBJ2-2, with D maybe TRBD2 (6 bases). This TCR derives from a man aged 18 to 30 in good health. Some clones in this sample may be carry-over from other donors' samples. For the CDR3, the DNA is TGCGCCAGCAGCCAAGATCGGAGGCTAGCGTGGCACGGGGAGCTGTTTTTT. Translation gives CASSQDRRLAWHGELFF.